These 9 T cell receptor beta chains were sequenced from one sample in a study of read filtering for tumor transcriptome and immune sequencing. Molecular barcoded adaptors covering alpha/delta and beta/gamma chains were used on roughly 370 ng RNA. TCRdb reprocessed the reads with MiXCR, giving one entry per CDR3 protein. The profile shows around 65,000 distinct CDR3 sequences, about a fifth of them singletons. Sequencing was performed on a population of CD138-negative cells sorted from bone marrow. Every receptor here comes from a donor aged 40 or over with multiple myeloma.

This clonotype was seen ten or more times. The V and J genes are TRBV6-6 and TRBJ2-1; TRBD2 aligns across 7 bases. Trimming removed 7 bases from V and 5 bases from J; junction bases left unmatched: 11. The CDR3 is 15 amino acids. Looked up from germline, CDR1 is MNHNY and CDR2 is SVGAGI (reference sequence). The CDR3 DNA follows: TGTGCCAGCACCTTGGGGGGGAGGGCCAACAATGAGCAGTTCTTC. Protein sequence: CASTLGGRANNEQFF.

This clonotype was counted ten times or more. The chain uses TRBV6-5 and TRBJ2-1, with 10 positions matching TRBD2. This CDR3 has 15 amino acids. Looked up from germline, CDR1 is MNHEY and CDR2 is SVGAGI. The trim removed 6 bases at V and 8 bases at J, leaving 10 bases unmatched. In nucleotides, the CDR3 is TGTGCCAGCAGGTACCTAGCGGGAGATCGCTATGAGCAGTTCTTC. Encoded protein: CASRYLAGDRYEQFF.

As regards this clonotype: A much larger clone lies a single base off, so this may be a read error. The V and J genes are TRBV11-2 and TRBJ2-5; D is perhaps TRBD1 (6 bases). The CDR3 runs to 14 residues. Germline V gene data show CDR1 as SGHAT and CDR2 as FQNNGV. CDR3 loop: CSSSLGTKQETQYF. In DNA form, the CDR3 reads TGTTCCAGCAGCTTAGGGACAAAGCAAGAGACCCAGTACTTC.

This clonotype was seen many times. The CDR3 nucleotides are TGTGCCAGCACCCGGGGAGCCAGCACAGATACGCAGTATTTT. It codes for CASTRGASTDTQYF. The rearrangement links TRBV11-2 to TRBJ2-3; weak D call: TRBD2 (5 bases). The CDR3 spans 14 residues. The germline gives CDR1 SGHAT, CDR2 FQNNGV. V was shortened by 7 bases and J by 0 bases, with 11 bases between the two germline ends.

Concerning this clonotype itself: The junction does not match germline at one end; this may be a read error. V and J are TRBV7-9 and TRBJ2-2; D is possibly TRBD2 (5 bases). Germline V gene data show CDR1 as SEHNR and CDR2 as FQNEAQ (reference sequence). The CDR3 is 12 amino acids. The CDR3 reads CAGSKTTGKLFF. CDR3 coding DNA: TGTGCCGGCAGCAAAACGACCGGGAAGCTGTTTTTT.

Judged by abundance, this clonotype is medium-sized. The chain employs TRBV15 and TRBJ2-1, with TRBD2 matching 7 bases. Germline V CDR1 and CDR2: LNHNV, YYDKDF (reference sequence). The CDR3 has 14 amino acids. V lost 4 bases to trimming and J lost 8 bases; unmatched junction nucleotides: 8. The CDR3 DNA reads TGTGCCACCAGCACCGCTAGCGGCGGAGATGAGCAGTTCTTC. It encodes CATSTASGGDEQFF.

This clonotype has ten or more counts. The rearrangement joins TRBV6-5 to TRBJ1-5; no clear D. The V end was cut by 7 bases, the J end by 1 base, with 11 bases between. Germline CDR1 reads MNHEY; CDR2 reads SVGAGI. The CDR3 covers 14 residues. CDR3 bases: TGTGCCAGCATTCAAAGACGGAGCAATCAGCCCCAGCATTTT. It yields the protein CASIQRRSNQPQHF.

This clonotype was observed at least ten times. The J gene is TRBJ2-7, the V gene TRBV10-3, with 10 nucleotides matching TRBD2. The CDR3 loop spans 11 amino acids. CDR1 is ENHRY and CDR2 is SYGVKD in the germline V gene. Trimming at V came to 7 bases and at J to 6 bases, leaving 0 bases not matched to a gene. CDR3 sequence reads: CAITSGSEQYF. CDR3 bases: TGTGCCATCACTAGCGGGAGCGAGCAGTACTTC.

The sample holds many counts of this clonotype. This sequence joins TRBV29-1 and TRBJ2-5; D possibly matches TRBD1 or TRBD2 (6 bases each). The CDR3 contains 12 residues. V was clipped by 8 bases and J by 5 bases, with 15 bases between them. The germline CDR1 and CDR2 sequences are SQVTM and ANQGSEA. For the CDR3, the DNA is TGCAGCTCTACTGGAGGGGGGGAGACCCAGTACTTC. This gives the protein CSSTGGGETQYF.